The clone carrying this TCR beta chain came up a few times. Its target is not known. CDR1 is SGHDN, CDR2 FVKESK, per germline. J lost 13 bases, V lost 1 base, and 18 bases had no gene match. This CDR3 has 16 residues. These data originate in a study of cytomegalovirus exposure and HLA in healthy donors. On the study more broadly: Unique TCR beta sequences numbering 117 million came from approximately 180 million T cells in an earlier analysis. General study findings and limits: A later analysis revealed that TCR association rates differed between HLA loci, peaking at DRB1 and bottoming out at HLA-C.

Donors counted as nominally healthy when sampled, yet unrecorded immune exposures were likely. 60 Vbeta and 13 Jbeta primers were used in PCR. Some clones are missing from TCRdb's copy, which holds only in-frame ones; the method was immunoSEQ multiplex PCR. Found here are 200,000 to 250,000 clones, 55% to 75% of them singletons; the top ten hold roughly 2.5%. The rearrangement joins TRBV14 to TRBJ2-5; 7 nucleotides match TRBD2. The specimen was PBMCs. This TCR came from a man aged 35 to 55 in good health and CMV-seropositive. CDR3 residues: CASSQVFPSSGAPLYF. Written as DNA, the CDR3 is TGTGCCAGCAGCCAAGTTTTCCCTTCCAGCGGGGCCCCGCTGTACTTC. The full variable domain, with the rest looked up from reference TRBV14 and TRBJ2-5, is EAGVTQFPSHSVIEKGQTVTLRCDPISGHDNLYWYRRVMGKEIKFLLHFVKESKQDESGMPNNRFLAERTGGTYSTLKVQPAELEDSGVYFCASSQVFPSSGAPLYFGPGTRLLVL.